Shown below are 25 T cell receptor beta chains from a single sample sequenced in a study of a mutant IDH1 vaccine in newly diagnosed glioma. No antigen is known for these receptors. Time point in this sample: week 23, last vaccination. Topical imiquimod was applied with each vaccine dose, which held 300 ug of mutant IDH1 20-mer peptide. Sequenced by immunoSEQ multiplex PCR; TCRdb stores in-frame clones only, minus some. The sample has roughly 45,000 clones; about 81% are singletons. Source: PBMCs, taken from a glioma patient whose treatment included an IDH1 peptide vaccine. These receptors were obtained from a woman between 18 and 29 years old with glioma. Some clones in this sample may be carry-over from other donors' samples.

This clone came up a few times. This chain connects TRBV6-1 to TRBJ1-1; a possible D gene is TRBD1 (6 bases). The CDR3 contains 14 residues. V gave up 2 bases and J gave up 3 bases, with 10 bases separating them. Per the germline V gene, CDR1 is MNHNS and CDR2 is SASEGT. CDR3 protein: CASSETGRHTEAFF. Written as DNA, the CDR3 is TGTGCCAGCAGTGAAACAGGGCGCCACACTGAAGCTTTCTTT.

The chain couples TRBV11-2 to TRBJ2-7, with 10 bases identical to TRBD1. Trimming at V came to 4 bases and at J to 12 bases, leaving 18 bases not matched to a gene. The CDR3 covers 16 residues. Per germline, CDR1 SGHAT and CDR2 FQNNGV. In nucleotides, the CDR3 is TGTGCCAGCAGCTCTAGGGACAGGGGCTCAGTAAGGTTGCGGTACTTC. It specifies CASSSRDRGSVRLRYF.

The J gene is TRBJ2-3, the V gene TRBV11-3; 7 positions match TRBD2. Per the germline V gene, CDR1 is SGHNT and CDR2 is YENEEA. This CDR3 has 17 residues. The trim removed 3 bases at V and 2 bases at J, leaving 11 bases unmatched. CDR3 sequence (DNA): TGTGCCAGCAGCTTGGACCTGGGGGGGAGAGCCACAGATACGCAGTATTTT. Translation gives CASSLDLGGRATDTQYF.

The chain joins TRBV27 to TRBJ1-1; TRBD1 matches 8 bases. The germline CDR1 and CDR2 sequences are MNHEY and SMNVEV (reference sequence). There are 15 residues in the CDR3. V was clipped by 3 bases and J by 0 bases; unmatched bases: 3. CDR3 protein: CASSFGTGLNTEAFF. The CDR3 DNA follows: TGTGCCAGCAGTTTCGGGACAGGCCTGAACACTGAAGCTTTCTTT.

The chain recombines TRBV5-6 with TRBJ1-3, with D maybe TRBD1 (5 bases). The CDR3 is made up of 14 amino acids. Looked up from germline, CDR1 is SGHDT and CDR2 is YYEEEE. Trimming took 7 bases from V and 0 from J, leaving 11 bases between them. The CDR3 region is CASGASGSGNTIYF. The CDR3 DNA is TGTGCCAGCGGGGCATCAGGCTCTGGAAACACCATATATTTT.

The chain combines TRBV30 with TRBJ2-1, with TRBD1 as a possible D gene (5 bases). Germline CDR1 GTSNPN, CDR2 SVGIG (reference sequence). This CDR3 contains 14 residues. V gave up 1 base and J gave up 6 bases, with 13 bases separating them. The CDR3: CAWSGRRTTNEQFF. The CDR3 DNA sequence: TGTGCCTGGAGTGGCCGAAGGACAACCAATGAGCAGTTCTTC.

The CDR3 spells CASSPPLGGEQYF. The CDR3 DNA reads TGTGCCAGCAGCCCCCCCCTAGGAGGCGAGCAGTACTTC. The chain has TRBV11-3 and TRBJ2-7; D may be TRBD2 (5 bases). In germline, CDR1 is SGHNT, CDR2 YENEEA. With 5 bases removed from V and 6 bases from J, the gap between germline ends came to 14 bases. This CDR3 comprises 13 residues.

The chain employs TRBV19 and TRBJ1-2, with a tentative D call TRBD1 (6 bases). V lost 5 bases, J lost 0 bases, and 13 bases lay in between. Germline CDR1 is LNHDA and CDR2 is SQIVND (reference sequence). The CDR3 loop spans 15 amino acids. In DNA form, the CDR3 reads TGTGCCAGTAGTCTGTTTGGACAGACTAACTATGGCTACACCTTC. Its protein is CASSLFGQTNYGYTF.

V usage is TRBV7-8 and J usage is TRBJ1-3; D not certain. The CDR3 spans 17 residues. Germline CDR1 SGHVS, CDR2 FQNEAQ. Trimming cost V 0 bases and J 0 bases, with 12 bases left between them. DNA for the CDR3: TGTGCCAGCAGCTTAGCGGCCGTATACGCCTCTGGAAACACCATATATTTT. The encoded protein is CASSLAAVYASGNTIYF.

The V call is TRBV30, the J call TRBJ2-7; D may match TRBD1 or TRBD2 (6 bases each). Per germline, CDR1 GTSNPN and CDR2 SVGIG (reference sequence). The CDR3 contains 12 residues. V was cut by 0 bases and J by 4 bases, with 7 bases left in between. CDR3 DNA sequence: TGTGCCTGGAGTGTAGGGGGGTACGAGCAGTACTTC. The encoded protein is CAWSVGGYEQYF.

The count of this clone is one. CDR3 protein: CASSFSSTDTQYF. CDR3 sequence (DNA): TGTGCCAGCAGTTTCTCTAGCACAGATACGCAGTATTTT. This chain links TRBV9 with TRBJ2-3; D unclear. Per the germline V gene, CDR1 is SGDLS and CDR2 is YYNGEE. The V gene lost 5 bases and the J gene lost 0 bases, with 7 bases spanning the gap. This CDR3 has 13 residues.

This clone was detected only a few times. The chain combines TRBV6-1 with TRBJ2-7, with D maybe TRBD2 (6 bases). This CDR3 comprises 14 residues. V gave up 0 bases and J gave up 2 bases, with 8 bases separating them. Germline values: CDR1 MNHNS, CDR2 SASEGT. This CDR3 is CASSEAGEAYEQYF. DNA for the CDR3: TGTGCCAGCAGTGAAGCAGGGGAGGCCTACGAGCAGTACTTC.

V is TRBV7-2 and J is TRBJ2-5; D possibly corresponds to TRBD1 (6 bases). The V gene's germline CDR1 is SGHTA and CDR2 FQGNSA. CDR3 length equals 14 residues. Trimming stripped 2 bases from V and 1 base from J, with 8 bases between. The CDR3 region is CASSLSRGQETQYF. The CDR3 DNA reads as TGTGCCAGCAGCTTAAGCAGGGGCCAAGAGACCCAGTACTTC.

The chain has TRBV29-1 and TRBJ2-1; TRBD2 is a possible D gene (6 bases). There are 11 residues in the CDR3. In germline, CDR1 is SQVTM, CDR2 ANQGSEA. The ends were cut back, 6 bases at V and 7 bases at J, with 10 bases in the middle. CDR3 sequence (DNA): TGCAGCGTCGGGAGTGGGAATGAGCAGTTCTTC. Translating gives CSVGSGNEQFF.

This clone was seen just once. CDR3 residues: CASSPQGNEQYF. The CDR3 DNA sequence: TGTGCCAGCAGCCCTCAGGGAAACGAGCAGTACTTC. V and J are TRBV5-5 and TRBJ2-7; tentatively, D is TRBD1 (5 bases). CDR3 size: 12 residues. Trimming removed 4 bases from V and 5 bases from J, with 10 bases in between. CDR1 and CDR2 (germline): SGHKS, YYEKEE (reference sequence).

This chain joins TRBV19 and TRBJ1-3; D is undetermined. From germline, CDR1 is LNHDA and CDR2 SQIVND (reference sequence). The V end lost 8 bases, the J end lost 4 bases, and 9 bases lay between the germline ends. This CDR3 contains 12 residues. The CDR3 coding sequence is TGTGCCAGTCGGCCTTTAGGAAACACCATATATTTT. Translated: CASRPLGNTIYF.

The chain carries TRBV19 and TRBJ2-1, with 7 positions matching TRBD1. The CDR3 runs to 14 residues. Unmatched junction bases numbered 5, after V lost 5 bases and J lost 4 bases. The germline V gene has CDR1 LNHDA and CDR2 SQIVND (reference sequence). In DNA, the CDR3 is TGTGCCAGTAGTGTCGGGACAGAATACAATGAGCAGTTCTTC. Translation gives CASSVGTEYNEQFF.

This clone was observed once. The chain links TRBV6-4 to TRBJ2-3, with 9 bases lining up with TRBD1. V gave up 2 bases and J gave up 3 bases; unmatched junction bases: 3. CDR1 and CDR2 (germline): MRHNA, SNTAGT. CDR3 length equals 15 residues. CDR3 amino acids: CASSDGTGTTDTQYF. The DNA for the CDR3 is TGTGCCAGCAGTGACGGGACAGGGACGACAGATACGCAGTATTTT.

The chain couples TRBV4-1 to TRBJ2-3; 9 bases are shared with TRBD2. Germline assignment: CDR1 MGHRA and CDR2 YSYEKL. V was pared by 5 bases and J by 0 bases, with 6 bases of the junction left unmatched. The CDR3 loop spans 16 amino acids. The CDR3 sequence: CASSSRLAASTDTQYF. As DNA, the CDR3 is TGCGCCAGCAGCTCCCGACTAGCGGCTAGCACAGATACGCAGTATTTT.

CDR3 nucleotides: TGCGCCAGCAGCTTACAGTCGACAGGGAGGTACGAGCAGTACTTC. Its protein product is CASSLQSTGRYEQYF. The gene calls are TRBV5-1 and TRBJ2-7, with D perhaps TRBD1 (7 bases). Between the trimmed V and J ends, which lost 2 bases and 4 bases, there was a span of 16 bases. From germline, CDR1 is SGHRS and CDR2 YFSETQ. The length of the CDR3 is 15 residues.

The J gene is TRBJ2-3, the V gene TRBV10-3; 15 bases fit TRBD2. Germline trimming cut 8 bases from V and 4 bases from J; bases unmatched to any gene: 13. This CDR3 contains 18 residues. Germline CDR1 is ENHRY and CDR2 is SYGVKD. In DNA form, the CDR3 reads TGTGCCATCCACTCCGGACTAGCGGGGGGGCCGGGCTCAGATACGCAGTATTTT. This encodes CAIHSGLAGGPGSDTQYF.

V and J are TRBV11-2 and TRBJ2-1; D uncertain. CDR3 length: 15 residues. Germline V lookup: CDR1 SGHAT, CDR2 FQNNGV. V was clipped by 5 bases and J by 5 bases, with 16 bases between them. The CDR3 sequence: CASSTQRDHHNEQFF. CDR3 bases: TGTGCCAGCAGCACCCAGCGCGACCACCACAATGAGCAGTTCTTC. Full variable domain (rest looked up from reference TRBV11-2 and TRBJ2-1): EAGVAQSPRYKIIEKRQSVAFWCNPISGHATLYWYQQILGQGPKLLIQFQNNGVVDDSQLPKDRFSAERLKGVDSTLKIQPAKLEDSAVYLCASSTQRDHHNEQFFGPGTRLTVL.

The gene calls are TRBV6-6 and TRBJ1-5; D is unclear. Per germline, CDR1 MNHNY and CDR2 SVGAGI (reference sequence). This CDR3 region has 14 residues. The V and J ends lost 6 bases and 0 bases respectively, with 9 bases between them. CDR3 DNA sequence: TGTGCCAGCAGGGCTCCTTATAGCAATCAGCCCCAGCATTTT. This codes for CASRAPYSNQPQHF.

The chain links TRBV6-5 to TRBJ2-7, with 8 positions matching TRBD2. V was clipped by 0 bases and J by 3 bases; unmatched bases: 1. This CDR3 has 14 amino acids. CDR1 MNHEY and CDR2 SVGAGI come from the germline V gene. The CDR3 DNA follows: TGTGCCAGCAGTTACTCCGGGACTAGCTACGAGCAGTACTTC. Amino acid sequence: CASSYSGTSYEQYF.

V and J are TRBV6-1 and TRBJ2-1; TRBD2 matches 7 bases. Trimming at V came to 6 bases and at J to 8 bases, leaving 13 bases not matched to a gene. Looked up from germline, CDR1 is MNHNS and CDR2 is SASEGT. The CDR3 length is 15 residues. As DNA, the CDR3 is TGTGCCAGCAGATCCTCGGCGGGAGACTCCGATGAGCAGTTCTTC. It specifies CASRSSAGDSDEQFF.